The 14 T cell receptor beta chains given below trace back to one sample, sequenced in a study of regulatory T cells in long-lasting Graves disease. Building the TCR beta libraries relied on iRepertoire HTBI primers, and CDR3 regions underwent Arm-PCR. TCRdb used MiXCR to reprocess the multiplex PCR reads, holding one entry per CDR3 protein. The sample lists some 330,000 distinct CDR3 sequences, roughly 10% occurring once. Time point denoted: newly diagnosed GD, antithyroid drugs for less than 3 months. The authors made the TCR library using RNA they extracted from PBMCs. This sample also belongs to another study, concerning T cells in Graves' hyperthyroidism and ophthalmopathy.

Sequencing used peripheral blood mononuclear cells (PBMCs), obtained at new diagnosis, from a patient treated with antithyroid drugs. These receptors came from a woman younger than 35 with Graves disease.

This clonotype was recorded at least ten times. This chain links TRBV27 with TRBJ2-1, with a tentative D call TRBD1 (6 bases). Germline V gives CDR1 MNHEY, CDR2 SMNVEV (reference sequence). The CDR3 is 14 residues long. V shed 6 bases and J shed 5 bases, with 14 bases lying between them. CDR3 in amino acids: CASRPGVPDNEQFF. The CDR3 DNA sequence: TGTGCCAGCAGACCAGGGGTCCCAGACAATGAGCAGTTCTTC.

The chain carries TRBV4-2 and TRBJ2-1; D remains ambiguous. CDR1 is LGHNA, CDR2 YNFKEQ, per germline. The CDR3 totals 16 residues. With 1 base removed from V and 0 bases from J, the gap between germline ends came to 10 bases. CDR3: CASSQVLRSSYNEQFF. The CDR3 nucleotides read TGTGCCAGCAGCCAAGTCTTGAGGAGCTCCTACAATGAGCAGTTCTTC.

This clonotype appeared many times. The chain uses TRBV20-1 and TRBJ2-1, with 7 bases that match TRBD2. Germline assignment: CDR1 DFQATT and CDR2 SNEGSKA (reference sequence). The CDR3 runs 15 residues. J lost 8 bases, V lost 4 bases, and 14 bases had no gene match. The CDR3 region has the DNA TGCAGTGCTAAACCCAACGCGGGGGATGTCGATGAGCAGTTCTTC. Its protein is CSAKPNAGDVDEQFF.

This clonotype was counted ten times or more. The V call is TRBV5-5, the J call TRBJ1-1; 9 bases fit TRBD1. The CDR3 totals 16 residues. J was trimmed by 0 bases and V by 3 bases; bases with no gene match: 6. Germline lookup yields CDR1 SGHKS and CDR2 YYEKEE (reference sequence). Here the CDR3 reads CASSSGTGYMNTEAFF. CDR3 bases: TGTGCCAGCAGCTCCGGGACAGGGTACATGAACACTGAAGCTTTCTTT. Filled out from reference TRBV5-5 and TRBJ1-1, the complete variable domain reads DAGVTQSPTHLIKTRGQQVTLRCSPISGHKSVSWYQQVLGQGPQFIFQYYEKEERGRGNFPDRFSARQFPNYSSELNVNALLLGDSALYLCASSSGTGYMNTEAFFGQGTRLTVV.

This clonotype occurred many times. The chain carries TRBV12-3 or TRBV12-4 and TRBJ1-2; D gene uncertain. Trimming left V 3 bases short and J 2 bases short, with 22 bases between. This CDR3 contains 18 residues. Here the CDR3 reads CASSFGLDRAPQNYGYTF. Written as DNA, the CDR3 is TGTGCCAGCAGTTTCGGCCTCGACCGGGCCCCCCAAAACTATGGCTACACCTTC.

The chain carries TRBV27 and TRBJ1-6, with D perhaps matching TRBD1 (6 bases). In germline, CDR1 is MNHEY, CDR2 SMNVEV (reference sequence). The ends were cut back, 5 bases at V and 5 bases at J, with 16 bases in the middle. This CDR3 spans 16 amino acids. CDR3 sequence: CASSKEAGAHNSPLHF. The CDR3 DNA reads as TGTGCCAGCAGTAAAGAGGCGGGGGCGCATAATTCACCCCTCCACTTT.

This clonotype appeared a few times. The chain carries TRBV29-1 and TRBJ2-1; tentative D call: TRBD1 (6 bases). Germline-derived CDR1 and CDR2 are SQVTM and ANQGSEA. V was shortened by 6 bases and J by 4 bases, with 16 bases between the two germline ends. CDR3 size: 14 residues. CDR3 amino acids: CSVPRVQGYNEQFF. The CDR3 bases are TGCAGCGTCCCTAGGGTACAGGGATACAATGAGCAGTTCTTC.

There are many counts of this clonotype. The chain recombines TRBV4-3 with TRBJ2-6; D is possibly TRBD2 (5 bases). In germline, CDR1 is LGHNA, CDR2 YSLEER. CDR3 length: 16 residues. Trimming shortened V by 0 bases and J by 2 bases, and 8 bases separated the two germline ends. CDR3 residues: CASSQDRGTGANVLTF. In DNA, the CDR3 is TGCGCCAGCAGCCAAGATCGAGGGACTGGGGCCAACGTCCTGACTTTC.

This clonotype was detected ten times or more. V usage is TRBV13 and J usage is TRBJ2-5, with D perhaps being TRBD1 or TRBD2 (6 bases each). CDR1 PRHDT and CDR2 FYEKMQ come from the germline V gene (reference sequence). This CDR3 is 13 amino acids long. Trimming cost V 6 bases and J 12 bases, with 20 bases left between them. The CDR3 loop reads CASSPTSWGDKYF. CDR3 coding DNA: TGTGCCAGCAGTCCTACTTCGTGGGGGGACAAGTACTTC.

This clonotype was recorded at least ten times. The chain recombines TRBV12-3 or TRBV12-4 with TRBJ1-1; no clear D. The CDR3 contains 17 residues. The V end was cut by 1 base, the J end by 3 bases, with 18 bases between. The CDR3 DNA follows: TGTGCCAGCAGTTTAGTCGCGGGCCTAACAGTCTACACTGAAGCTTTCTTT. This sequence encodes CASSLVAGLTVYTEAFF.

The DNA for the CDR3 is TGTGCCAGCAGAACCACCCCCAGTGAGCGTGAAAAACTGTTTTTT. Residues: CASRTTPSEREKLFF. The chain is built from TRBV6-2 or TRBV6-3 and TRBJ1-4; unclear D gene. This CDR3 is 15 amino acids long. V was clipped by 6 bases and J by 7 bases, with 18 bases between them. The germline gives CDR1 MNHEY, CDR2 SVGEGT.

V gene TRBV7-2 combines with J gene TRBJ1-4; perhaps TRBD1 as D (6 bases). The CDR3 spans 14 residues. Between the trimmed V and J ends, which lost 5 bases and 12 bases, there was a span of 19 bases. Looked up from germline, CDR1 is SGHTA and CDR2 is FQGNSA. For the CDR3, the DNA is TGTGCCAGCAGCACGCGGGCACGGACAGAAGAACTGTTTTTT. Its translation is CASSTRARTEELFF.

A few counts support this clonotype. V gene TRBV4-2 combines with J gene TRBJ2-1, with D unclear. The germline gives CDR1 LGHNA, CDR2 YNFKEQ. V gave up 0 bases and J gave up 6 bases, with 3 bases separating them. The CDR3 is 12 residues long. CDR3 in amino acids: CASSQDVNEQFF. The CDR3 bases are TGTGCCAGCAGCCAAGATGTCAATGAGCAGTTCTTC.

This clonotype was counted many times. This chain links TRBV7-9 with TRBJ1-1; D gene ambiguous. CDR1 SEHNR and CDR2 FQNEAQ come from the germline V gene (reference sequence). V was trimmed by 6 bases and J by 4 bases, leaving 18 bases between them. The CDR3 has 15 residues. CDR3 protein: CASSPGAAQITEAFF. For the CDR3, the DNA is TGTGCCAGCAGTCCCGGTGCGGCCCAGATCACTGAAGCTTTCTTT.